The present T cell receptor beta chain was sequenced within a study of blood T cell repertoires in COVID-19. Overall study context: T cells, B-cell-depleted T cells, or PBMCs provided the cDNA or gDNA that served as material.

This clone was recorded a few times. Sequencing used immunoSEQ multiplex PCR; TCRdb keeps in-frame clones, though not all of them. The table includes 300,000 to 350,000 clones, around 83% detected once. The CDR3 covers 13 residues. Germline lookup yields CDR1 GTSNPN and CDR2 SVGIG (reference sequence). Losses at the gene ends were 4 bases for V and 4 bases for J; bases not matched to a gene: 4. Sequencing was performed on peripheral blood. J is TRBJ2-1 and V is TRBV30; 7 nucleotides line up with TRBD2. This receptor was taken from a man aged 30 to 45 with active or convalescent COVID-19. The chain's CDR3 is CAWIGDYYNEQFF. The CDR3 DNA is TGTGCCTGGATTGGGGACTATTACAATGAGCAGTTCTTC. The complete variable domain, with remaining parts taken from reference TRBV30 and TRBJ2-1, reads SQTIHQWPATLVQPVGSPLSLECTVEGTSNPNLYWYRQAAGRGLQLLFYSVGIGQISSEVPQNLSASRPQDRQFILSSKKLLLSDSGFYLCAWIGDYYNEQFFGPGTRLTVL.